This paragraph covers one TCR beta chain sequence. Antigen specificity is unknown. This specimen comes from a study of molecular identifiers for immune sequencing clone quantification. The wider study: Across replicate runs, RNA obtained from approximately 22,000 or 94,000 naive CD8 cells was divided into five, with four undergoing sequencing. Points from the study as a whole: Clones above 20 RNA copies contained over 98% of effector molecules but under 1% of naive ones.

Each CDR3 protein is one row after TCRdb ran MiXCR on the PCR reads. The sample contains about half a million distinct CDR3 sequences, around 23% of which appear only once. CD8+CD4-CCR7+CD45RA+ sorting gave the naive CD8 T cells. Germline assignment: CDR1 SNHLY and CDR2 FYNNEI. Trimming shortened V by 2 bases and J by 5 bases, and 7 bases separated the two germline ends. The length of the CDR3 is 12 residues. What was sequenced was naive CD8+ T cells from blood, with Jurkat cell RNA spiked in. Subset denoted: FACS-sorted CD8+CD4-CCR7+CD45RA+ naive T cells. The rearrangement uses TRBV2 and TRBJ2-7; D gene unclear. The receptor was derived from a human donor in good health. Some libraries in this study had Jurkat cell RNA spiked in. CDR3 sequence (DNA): TGTGCCAGCAGTGAAACCCGGAACGAGCAGTACTTC. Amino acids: CASSETRNEQYF.